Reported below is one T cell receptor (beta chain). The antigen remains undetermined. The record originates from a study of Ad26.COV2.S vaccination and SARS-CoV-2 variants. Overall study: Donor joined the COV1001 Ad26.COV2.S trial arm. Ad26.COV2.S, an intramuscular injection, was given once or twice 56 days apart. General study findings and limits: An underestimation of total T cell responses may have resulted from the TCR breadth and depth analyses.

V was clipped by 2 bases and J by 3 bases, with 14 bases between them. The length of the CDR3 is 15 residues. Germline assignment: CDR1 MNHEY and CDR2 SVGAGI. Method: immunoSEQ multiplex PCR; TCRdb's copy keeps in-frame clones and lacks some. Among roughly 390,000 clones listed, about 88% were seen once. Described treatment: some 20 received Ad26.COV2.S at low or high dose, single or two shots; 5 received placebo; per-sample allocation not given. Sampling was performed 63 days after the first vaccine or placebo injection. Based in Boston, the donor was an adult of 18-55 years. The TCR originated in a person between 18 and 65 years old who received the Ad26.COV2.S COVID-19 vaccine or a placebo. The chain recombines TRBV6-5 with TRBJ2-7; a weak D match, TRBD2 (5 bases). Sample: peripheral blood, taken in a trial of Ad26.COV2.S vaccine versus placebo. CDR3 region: CASSYEGNLLYEQYF. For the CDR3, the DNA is TGTGCCAGCAGTTACGAGGGAAACCTCCTCTACGAGCAGTACTTC.